These 9 T cell receptor beta chains originate from one sample sequenced in a study of tumor-infiltrating lymphocytes in primary liver carcinoma. Investigators took RNA and DNA out together from approximately 22-30 mg of unsorted bulk tissue. TCR beta cDNA was made from 400 to 500 ng total RNA with a constant-region primer. What produced the TCR beta libraries was three nested multiplex PCR rounds using slightly modified ARM-PCR. In the first two PCR rounds, TRBV1-TRBV30 forward primers were paired with a C-beta reverse primer, and each round lasted approximately 9 cycles. Using its own MiXCR run on the multiplex PCR reads, TCRdb lists one record per CDR3 protein. The sample lists some 190,000 distinct CDR3 sequences, roughly 80% seen once, with roughly 20% in the top ten. The specimen was tumor tissue from primary liver carcinoma. These receptors were taken from a man aged 35-49 years with primary liver carcinoma and hepatitis B virus infection.

Comments on this clonotype: A much larger clone differs by one base, so this may be a read error. The CDR3 nucleotides are TGTGCCAACAGCCGCACTAGTTGGGAGACCCAGTACTTC. This translates into CANSRTSWETQYF. This sequence joins TRBV7-7 and TRBJ2-5; possibly TRBD2 for D (5 bases). This CDR3 is 13 amino acids long. The germline CDR1 and CDR2 sequences are SSHAT and FNYEAQ (reference sequence).

This CDR3 is CASTPVTGAPIEQYF. In nucleotides, the CDR3 is TGTGCCAGCACTCCGGTGACAGGAGCCCCGATCGAGCAGTACTTC. V and J are TRBV6-1 and TRBJ2-7, with D possibly being TRBD1 (6 bases). V gave up 7 bases and J gave up 6 bases, with 22 bases separating them. From germline, CDR1 is MNHNS and CDR2 SASEGT. This CDR3 is 15 amino acids long.

In regard to this clonotype: The final CDR3 position lacks the conserved phenylalanine or tryptophan, pointing to a likely read error. The limits of the CDR3 on the DNA are not certain, so only TCRdb's listed CDR3 is given. The rearrangement uses TRBV11-2 and TRBJ2-7. Germline V gene lookup returns CDR1 SGHAT and CDR2 FQNNGV. The CDR3 has 14 residues if both end residues are counted. CDR3 sequence: CARSSNRNSYEQSL.

A remark on this clonotype: Since the CDR3 does not end with the conserved phenylalanine or tryptophan, this likely comes from a read error. This chain connects TRBV29-1 to TRBJ2-7, with D possibly being TRBD2 (6 bases). Trimming left V 4 bases short and J 9 bases short, with 22 bases between. Germline V CDR1 and CDR2: SQVTM, ANQGSEA. The CDR3 sequence is 14 residues long. For the CDR3, the DNA is TGCAGCGTTGCCCCGGGACTGGCCTCCGGATGGCAGTACATC. The encoded protein is CSVAPGLASGWQYI.

This chain links TRBV4-3 with TRBJ2-1, with TRBD2 as a possible D gene (7 bases). The CDR3 is 14 residues long. V lost 4 bases and J lost 9, with 16 bases in between. In germline, CDR1 is LGHNA, CDR2 YSLEER. Here the CDR3 reads CASSLDKGGSEQFF. As DNA, the CDR3 is TGCGCCAGCAGCCTGGACAAGGGGGGGAGTGAGCAGTTCTTC.

This clonotype appeared once. Mismatch with germline at one junction end may stem from a read error. This chain links TRBV6-2 or TRBV6-3 with TRBJ1-5; the D is unclear. The CDR3 consists of 16 residues. The germline V gene has CDR1 MNHEY and CDR2 SVGEGT. CDR3 DNA sequence: TGTGCTAGCAGTTACCGACCGAAGAGAAGCAATCAGCCCCGGCATTTT. Translated: CASSYRPKRSNQPRHF.

Notes on this clonotype: At one of its ends the junction is not consistent with the germline gene, which may arise from a read error. The CDR3: CASSWTGGNTETFF. The CDR3 region has the DNA TGTGCCAGCAGTTGGACAGGGGGTAACACTGAAACTTTCTTT. This sequence joins TRBV6-2 or TRBV6-3 and TRBJ1-1; the match to TRBD1 covers 10 bases. Germline CDR1 reads MNHEY; CDR2 reads SVGEGT. This CDR3 region has 14 residues.

Points on this clonotype: The junction shows a germline mismatch at one end, possibly a read error. J is TRBJ2-5 and V is TRBV29-1; D might be TRBD2 (5 bases). Germline V gene data show CDR1 as SQVTM and CDR2 as ANQGSEA. The CDR3 spans 13 residues. DNA for the CDR3: TGCAGCTCATCAGCGGAGGACCAAGGGACCCAGTACTTC. Translating it yields CSSSAEDQGTQYF.

On this clonotype itself: The junction does not match germline at one end; this may be a read error. The rearrangement joins TRBV4-2 to TRBJ2-3, with 11 bases aligning to TRBD2. The CDR3 runs 21 residues. Germline V gives CDR1 LGHNA, CDR2 YNFKEQ. The CDR3 is CASSQVSGLAAYRFSTDTQYF. The CDR3 DNA reads TGTGCCAGCAGCCAAGTTTCGGGACTAGCGGCATATCGATTTAGCACAGATACCCAGTATTTT.